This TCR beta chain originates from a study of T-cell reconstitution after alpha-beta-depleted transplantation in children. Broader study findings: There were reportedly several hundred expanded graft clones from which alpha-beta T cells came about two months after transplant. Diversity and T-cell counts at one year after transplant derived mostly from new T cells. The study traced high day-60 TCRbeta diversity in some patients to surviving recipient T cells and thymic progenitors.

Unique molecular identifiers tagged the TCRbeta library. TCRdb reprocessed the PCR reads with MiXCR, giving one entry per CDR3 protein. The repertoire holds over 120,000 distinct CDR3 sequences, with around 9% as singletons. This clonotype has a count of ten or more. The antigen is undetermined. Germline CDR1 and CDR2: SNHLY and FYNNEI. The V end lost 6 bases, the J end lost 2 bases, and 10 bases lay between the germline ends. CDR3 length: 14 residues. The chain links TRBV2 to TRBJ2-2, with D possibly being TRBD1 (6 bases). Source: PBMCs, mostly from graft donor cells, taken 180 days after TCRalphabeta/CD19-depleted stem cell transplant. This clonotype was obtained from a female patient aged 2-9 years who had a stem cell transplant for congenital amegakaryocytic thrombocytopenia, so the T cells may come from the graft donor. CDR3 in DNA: TGTGCCAGCAGAGCAGGGGAAAACACCGGGGAGCTGTTTTTT. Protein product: CASRAGENTGELFF. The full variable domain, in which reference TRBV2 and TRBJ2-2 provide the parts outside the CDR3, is EPEVTQTPSHQVTQMGQEVILRCVPISNHLYFYWYRQILGQKVEFLVSFYNNEISEKSEIFDDQFSVERPDGSNFTLKIRSTKLEDSAMYFCASRAGENTGELFFGEGSRLTVL.